Listed here is a single T cell receptor (beta chain). The antigen is unknown. This sample is part of a study of post-analysis software for immune sequencing data. At the level of the study: Relapsing-remitting, secondary progressive and progressive-relapsing forms made up the multiple sclerosis disease courses. Findings and caveats of the study: Roughly five TRBV segments appeared more often in patients than in controls, and TRBV5-6, TRBV5-1 and TRBV20-1 were among these.

Each TCR beta cDNA library carried unique molecular identifiers. TCRdb ran MiXCR on the PCR reads and lists one entry per CDR3 protein. This sample has some 700,000 distinct CDR3 sequences, with approximately 59% found just once. The CDR3 is 12 residues long. V lost 5 bases and J lost 1, with 8 bases in between. Germline CDR1 reads SQVTM; CDR2 reads ANQGSEA. The clonotype was recovered from a girl aged 2-10 years with multiple sclerosis. The chain uses TRBV29-1 and TRBJ1-1; D call uncertain. The specimen sequenced was blood. The CDR3 sequence is CSVRDTNTEAFF. DNA of the CDR3: TGCAGCGTTCGCGACACGAACACTGAAGCTTTCTTT.